These 22 T cell receptor beta chains were sequenced from one sample in a study of shared clonotypes between healthy human individuals. Assay used: immunoSEQ multiplex PCR; TCRdb lists only in-frame clones, some missing. The table lists about 2.3 million clones, over 85% of them singletons. Sequencing was performed on naive CD4+ T cells from PBMCs. Regarding subset: CD45RA+ positively selected. The receptor set was obtained from a man aged 18 to 29 in good health. Some clones in this sample may be carry-over from other donors' samples.

The gene calls are TRBV29-1 and TRBJ2-5, with 9 nucleotides matching TRBD2. V was pared by 6 bases and J by 0 bases, with 11 bases of the junction left unmatched. The CDR3 has 16 amino acids. Per the germline V gene, CDR1 is SQVTM and CDR2 is ANQGSEA. DNA of the CDR3: TGCAGCGTCGGACTAGCGCCAGATTTGTACCAAGAGACCCAGTACTTC. Translation: CSVGLAPDLYQETQYF.

This chain links TRBV5-1 with TRBJ2-1, with TRBD1 identical over 8 bases. V lost 1 base, J lost 3 bases, and 3 bases stayed unmatched. Germline CDR1 is SGHRS and CDR2 is YFSETQ. The CDR3 consists of 15 residues. The CDR3 reads CASSLQDRVYNEQFF. DNA of the CDR3: TGCGCCAGCAGCTTGCAGGACAGGGTCTACAATGAGCAGTTCTTC.

CDR3 region: CASSPEGGQTEAFF. As DNA, the CDR3 is TGTGCCAGCTCACCGGAGGGCGGGCAAACTGAAGCTTTCTTT. The chain has TRBV18 and TRBJ1-1, with D hard to call. Germline V lookup: CDR1 KGHSH, CDR2 LQKENI. This CDR3 is 14 amino acids long. With 3 bases removed from V and 5 bases from J, the gap between germline ends came to 13 bases.

The table lists this clone with a count of one. This chain links TRBV19 with TRBJ1-5; a weak D match, TRBD1 (6 bases). In germline, CDR1 is LNHDA, CDR2 SQIVND (reference sequence). This CDR3 contains 15 residues. Deletions cut 1 base from V and 5 bases from J, with 12 bases between. The CDR3 is CASSIGGKGDQPQHF. The CDR3, as DNA: TGTGCCAGTAGTATAGGAGGGAAGGGGGATCAGCCCCAGCATTTT. Using reference TRBV19 and TRBJ1-5 for the parts outside the CDR3, the full variable domain is DGGITQSPKYLFRKEGQNVTLSCEQNLNHDAMYWYRQDPGQGLRLIYYSQIVNDFQKGDIAEGYSVSREKKESFPLTVTSAQKNPTAFYLCASSIGGKGDQPQHFGDGTRLSIL.

This chain links TRBV11-3 with TRBJ2-5; D unclear. CDR3 length: 13 residues. V was cut by 5 bases and J by 5 bases, with 12 bases left in between. The germline V gene has CDR1 SGHNT and CDR2 YENEEA. CDR3 nucleotide sequence: TGTGCCAGCAGCCCACAGTTGGGGGAGACCCAGTACTTC. Translated: CASSPQLGETQYF.

The V gene is TRBV18, the J gene TRBJ2-3, with TRBD2 as a possible D gene (5 bases). Germline CDR1 is KGHSH and CDR2 is LQKENI. V lost 5 bases, J lost 6 bases, and 12 bases lay in between. The CDR3 consists of 13 residues. CDR3 residues: CASSTDAGDTQYF. CDR3 DNA: TGTGCCAGCTCAACAGACGCGGGTGATACGCAGTATTTT.

The V and J genes are TRBV11-2 and TRBJ2-7; D is perhaps TRBD1 (5 bases). From germline, CDR1 is SGHAT and CDR2 FQNNGV. This CDR3 has 13 amino acids. V was shortened by 6 bases and J by 2 bases, with 11 bases between the two germline ends. The CDR3 is CASRLTATYEQYF. For the CDR3, the DNA is TGTGCCAGCAGACTGACAGCAACCTACGAGCAGTACTTC.

This chain joins TRBV6-1 and TRBJ2-7; TRBD2 matches at 8 bases. CDR3 length: 13 residues. Germline V gene sequence: CDR1 MNHNS, CDR2 SASEGT. V gave up 6 bases and J gave up 3 bases; unmatched junction bases: 4. DNA for the CDR3: TGTGCCAGCAGGGTCGGGACTAGCTACGAGCAGTACTTC. Residues: CASRVGTSYEQYF.

The CDR3 region has the DNA TGTGCCAGCAGTTTAGGCTCTAGGGGGGCGGCCCAAGCTTTCTTT. It yields the protein CASSLGSRGAAQAFF. The chain recombines TRBV28 with TRBJ1-1; possibly TRBD1 for D (6 bases). The V end was cut by 2 bases, the J end by 9 bases, with 19 bases between. This CDR3 has 15 amino acids. Germline CDR1 is MDHEN and CDR2 is SYDVKM. The full variable domain, completed using reference TRBV28 and TRBJ1-1, is DVKVTQSSRYLVKRTGEKVFLECVQDMDHENMFWYRQDPGLGLRLIYFSYDVKMKEKGDIPEGYSVSREKKERFSLILESASTNQTSMYLCASSLGSRGAAQAFFGQGTRLTVV.

V gene TRBV4-3 combines with J gene TRBJ2-2; TRBD2 agrees at 14 bases. Germline V CDR1 and CDR2: LGHNA, YSLEER. The trim removed 0 bases at V and 7 bases at J, leaving 7 bases unmatched. CDR3 length: 18 residues. Here the CDR3 reads CASSQDLQTSGRVGELFF. The CDR3 DNA follows: TGCGCCAGCAGCCAAGACCTCCAGACTAGCGGGAGGGTCGGGGAGCTGTTTTTT.

This chain uses TRBV27 with TRBJ2-6; D uncertain. Germline CDR1 is MNHEY and CDR2 is SMNVEV (reference sequence). The CDR3 sequence is 17 residues long. V lost 3 bases to trimming and J lost 0 bases, with 12 bases between them. The CDR3 protein is CASSFLGRSSGANVLTF. The CDR3 DNA reads as TGTGCCAGCAGTTTTCTTGGCCGAAGCTCTGGGGCCAACGTCCTGACTTTC.

The genes are TRBV10-2 and TRBJ1-2, with a possible D match to TRBD1 (6 bases). Germline V lookup: CDR1 WSHSY, CDR2 SAAADI. The CDR3 spans 13 residues. V was shortened by 3 bases and J by 7 bases, with 12 bases between the two germline ends. The CDR3 here is CASSDQGRGGYTF. CDR3 DNA sequence: TGCGCCAGCAGTGACCAGGGGCGGGGTGGCTACACCTTC.

This CDR3 is CASSTGGATDNEKLFF. The CDR3 bases are TGTGCCAGCAGCACAGGGGGGGCGACAGACAATGAAAAACTGTTTTTT. This chain connects TRBV9 to TRBJ1-4; TRBD1 matches 8 bases. Germline CDR1 SGDLS, CDR2 YYNGEE. CDR3 length: 16 residues. Unmatched junction bases numbered 10, after V lost 4 bases and J lost 5 bases.

The chain has TRBV7-3 and TRBJ1-1; D is undetermined. The germline CDR1 and CDR2 sequences are SGHTA and FQGTGA. Between the trimmed V and J ends, which lost 2 bases and 4 bases, there was a span of 17 bases. The CDR3 loop spans 16 amino acids. The CDR3 region has the DNA TGTGCCAGCAGCTTATTGGTCACAGATAGTCTCACTGAAGCTTTCTTT. Translating it yields CASSLLVTDSLTEAFF.

The chain joins TRBV11-2 to TRBJ2-7; 12 bases line up with TRBD1. The CDR3 consists of 17 residues. Per germline, CDR1 SGHAT and CDR2 FQNNGV. Trimming at V came to 4 bases and at J to 5 bases, leaving 12 bases not matched to a gene. CDR3 sequence: CASSSITSGTGGNEQYF. In DNA form, the CDR3 reads TGTGCCAGCAGCTCAATCACAAGCGGGACAGGGGGCAACGAGCAGTACTTC.

A note on this clone: Distinct nucleotide sequences in the sample also encode this CDR3. The chain couples TRBV5-1 to TRBJ2-7; either TRBD1 or TRBD2 may fit D (5 bases each). Germline CDR1 SGHRS, CDR2 YFSETQ. This CDR3 is built from 13 residues. The V and J ends lost 1 base and 5 bases respectively, with 10 bases between them. The CDR3 sequence is CASSLLRGHEQYF. For the CDR3, the DNA is TGCGCCAGCAGCTTGTTACGGGGCCACGAGCAGTACTTC.

As for this clone: This sample also contains other DNA sequences that code for the same CDR3. The chain is built from TRBV5-1 and TRBJ2-3; a possible D gene is TRBD2 (5 bases). Germline CDR1 reads SGHRS; CDR2 reads YFSETQ. Trimming shortened V by 3 bases and J by 0 bases, and 11 bases separated the two germline ends. This CDR3 comprises 15 residues. Written as DNA, the CDR3 is TGCGCCAGCAGCTCAAGGACTGGGAGCACAGATACGCAGTATTTT. This sequence encodes CASSSRTGSTDTQYF. The full variable domain, with the rest looked up from reference TRBV5-1 and TRBJ2-3, is KAGVTQTPRYLIKTRGQQVTLSCSPISGHRSVSWYQQTPGQGLQFLFEYFSETQRNKGNFPGRFSGRQFSNSRSEMNVSTLELGDSALYLCASSSRTGSTDTQYFGPGTRLTVL.

Comments on this clone: Other nucleotide sequences in the sample specify the same CDR3. The genes are TRBV5-6 and TRBJ2-7; no reliable D call. The CDR3 has 14 amino acids. CDR1 and CDR2 from the germline V gene are SGHDT and YYEEEE. Trimming stripped 4 bases from V and 0 bases from J, with 11 bases between. The CDR3 loop is CASSLDRISYEQYF. CDR3 bases: TGTGCCAGCAGCCTGGACCGAATCTCCTACGAGCAGTACTTC.

The rearrangement uses TRBV5-1 and TRBJ1-1; 7 bases match TRBD1. CDR1 and CDR2 from the germline V gene are SGHRS and YFSETQ. The V segment lost 1 base and the J segment 5 bases; nucleotides outside the gene matches: 5. The CDR3 loop spans 14 amino acids. The CDR3: CASSLTGEGTEAFF. The DNA for the CDR3 is TGCGCCAGCAGCTTGACAGGGGAAGGGACTGAAGCTTTCTTT.

Concerning this clone itself: Other DNA variants within this sample encode the same CDR3. J is TRBJ1-1 and V is TRBV27, with 10 bases fitting TRBD1. V lost 4 bases to trimming and J lost 4 bases; unmatched junction nucleotides: 0. The CDR3 sequence is 13 residues long. The germline V gene encodes CDR1 MNHEY and CDR2 SMNVEV (reference sequence). The CDR3 nucleotides read TGTGCCAGCAGTTGGACAGGGGGCACTGAAGCTTTCTTT. It is translated as CASSWTGGTEAFF.

J is TRBJ2-7 and V is TRBV5-4; the match to TRBD2 covers 7 bases. The CDR3 runs 17 residues. From germline, CDR1 is SGHNT and CDR2 YYREEE (reference sequence). V trimming: 3 bases; J trimming: 6 bases; junction bases outside the gene matches: 18. The CDR3: CASSSPTTGTTGREQYF. The CDR3 coding sequence is TGTGCCAGCAGCTCCCCCACTACCGGGACTACGGGGCGCGAGCAGTACTTC.

V is TRBV9 and J is TRBJ2-2, with 7 nucleotides matching TRBD2. The CDR3 extends over 20 amino acids. V dropped 0 bases and J dropped 4; count of bases not matched to a gene: 18. Germline V gene data show CDR1 as SGDLS and CDR2 as YYNGEE. DNA for the CDR3: TGTGCCAGCAGCGTAGGGGCTGGACTAGTAACTTATGCGCGCACCGGGGAGCTGTTTTTT. It codes for CASSVGAGLVTYARTGELFF.